The 32 T cell receptor beta chains below come from one sample, sequenced in a study of CXCR3-negative and CXCR3-positive naive CD8 T cells. Overall study results and limits: CXCR3-negative naive cells had less hydrophobic TRB CDR3s than did CXCR3-positive naive cells.

The antigens for these receptors are not known. Researchers prepared the TRB cDNA libraries using 5' RACE with UMI labels. TCRdb reprocessed the 5' RACE reads; each CDR3 protein has one entry and no DNA is given. Its table lists some 120,000 distinct CDR3 sequences. The sequencing input was naive CXCR3+ CD8+ T cells from blood. Stated subset: CD45RO-CCR7+CD27+CD95- naive CD8+ T cells expressing CXCR3 (TNR3+). The receptors here all came from a human donor in good health. Some clones in this sample may be carry-over from other donors' samples.

V usage is TRBV4-3 and J usage is TRBJ2-7; no DNA is available, so the TRBD1 call from TCRdb remains unchecked. From germline, CDR1 is LGHNA and CDR2 YSLEER. The CDR3 has 14 residues. The CDR3 protein is CASSQGTGTYEQYF.

Here the CDR3 reads CAISEGMSYEQYF. The chain links TRBV10-3 to TRBJ2-7. The CDR3 is made up of 13 amino acids. Germline CDR1 is ENHRY and CDR2 is SYGVKD.

The chain recombines TRBV14 with TRBJ2-3; TCRdb proposes TRBD1, but this gene call is untestable without DNA. The CDR3 spans 13 residues. The germline V gene has CDR1 SGHDN and CDR2 FVKESK. The CDR3 protein is CAVAREWTDTQYF.

This chain uses TRBV28 with TRBJ2-7; checking the TCRdb D call of TRBD2 is not possible without DNA. Germline V gene data show CDR1 as MDHEN and CDR2 as SYDVKM. CDR3 length: 17 amino acids. This CDR3 is CASSPSGLADYTDTQYF.

The V and J genes are TRBV5-1 and TRBJ2-1; the TCRdb D gene call, TRBD1, has no DNA to confirm it. The CDR3 is 16 amino acids. Germline CDR1 is SGHRS and CDR2 is YFSETQ. CDR3 region: CASSTGTRSSYNEQFF.

The chain couples TRBV24-1 to TRBJ2-1; the TCRdb call, TRBD1, lacks DNA for checking. There are 15 residues in the CDR3. Per germline, CDR1 KGHDR and CDR2 SFDVKD. The CDR3 protein is CATSDLQTGDNEQFF.

The V and J genes are TRBV29-1 and TRBJ1-1; TCRdb's D call of TRBD1 is untestable without DNA. Germline CDR1 and CDR2: SQVTM and ANQGSEA. The CDR3 totals 16 residues. CDR3 in amino acids: CSANPLAGVWDTEAFF. The full variable domain, its missing parts supplied by reference TRBV29-1 and TRBJ1-1, is SAVISQKPSRDICQRGTSLTIQCQVDSQVTMMFWYRQQPGQSLTLIATANQGSEATYESGFVIDKFPISRPNLTFSTLTVSNMSPEDSSIYLCSANPLAGVWDTEAFFGQGTRLTVV.

V is TRBV28 and J is TRBJ2-7; with no DNA, the TCRdb D assignment of TRBD2 cannot be verified. Germline CDR1 is MDHEN and CDR2 is SYDVKM. The CDR3 is made up of 16 amino acids. The CDR3 sequence: CASSDLDSGLLYEQYF.

The V and J genes are TRBV7-9 and TRBJ1-4; the D gene TCRdb calls, TRBD1, cannot be checked with no DNA. Germline CDR1 SEHNR, CDR2 FQNEAQ (reference sequence). This CDR3 is built from 16 residues. The CDR3 loop is CASSLVTGTGREKLFF.

This chain links TRBV20-1 with TRBJ1-2; TCRdb lists TRBD1, though no DNA is available to test this call. The V gene's germline CDR1 is DFQATT and CDR2 SNEGSKA (reference sequence). This CDR3 has 16 residues. The CDR3 sequence is CSALGDSPSPNYGYTF.

This sequence joins TRBV29-1 and TRBJ2-7; TCRdb outputs TRBD2, but without DNA this stays unchecked. The CDR3 is 14 residues long. Per the germline V gene, CDR1 is SQVTM and CDR2 is ANQGSEA. CDR3 sequence: CSVLDSGRSYEQYF.

The V and J genes are TRBV11-2 and TRBJ1-1. Germline V lookup: CDR1 SGHAT, CDR2 FQNNGV. This CDR3 has 12 amino acids. The CDR3 loop reads CASGEVNTEAFF.

The J gene is TRBJ2-5, the V gene TRBV15; with no DNA, the TCRdb D assignment of TRBD1 cannot be verified. Germline-derived CDR1 and CDR2 are LNHNV and YYDKDF (reference sequence). The CDR3 has 13 residues. The CDR3 is CATSDRGLETQYF.

The V call is TRBV7-9, the J call TRBJ2-5; TCRdb's D call, TRBD1, is unchecked because there is no DNA. Per the germline V gene, CDR1 is SEHNR and CDR2 is FQNEAQ (reference sequence). This CDR3 comprises 15 residues. The CDR3 protein is CASSFGRGVRETQYF.

The genes are TRBV28 and TRBJ2-7; absent DNA, TCRdb's TRBD2 call cannot be checked. CDR1 is MDHEN, CDR2 SYDVKM, per germline. The CDR3 consists of 13 residues. CDR3 sequence: CASSHSLAYEQYF.

The chain recombines TRBV10-3 with TRBJ2-2; the D gene TCRdb calls, TRBD2, cannot be checked with no DNA. The germline CDR1 and CDR2 sequences are ENHRY and SYGVKD. The CDR3 runs to 12 residues. CDR3 residues: CAILALTGELFF.

The chain is built from TRBV4-1 and TRBJ1-1; TCRdb outputs TRBD1, but without DNA this stays unchecked. There are 14 residues in the CDR3. Germline V CDR1 and CDR2: MGHRA, YSYEKL. The CDR3 sequence is CASSQRRGDTEAFF.

The chain recombines TRBV10-3 with TRBJ2-1; TCRdb indicates TRBD2, and absent DNA this call remains unverified. Germline V lookup: CDR1 ENHRY, CDR2 SYGVKD. This CDR3 is built from 17 residues. The CDR3 loop reads CAISVGPTSGSNNEQFF.

The chain couples TRBV6-2 or TRBV6-3 to TRBJ2-2. There are 12 residues in the CDR3. CDR1 MNHEY and CDR2 SVGEGT come from the germline V gene. CDR3 sequence: CASSYWGGELFF.

V usage is TRBV7-9 and J usage is TRBJ1-1. The CDR3 extends over 14 amino acids. The V gene's germline CDR1 is SEHNR and CDR2 FQNEAQ (reference sequence). CDR3 residues: CASSLGLGIAEAFF.

The J gene is TRBJ2-1, the V gene TRBV28; TCRdb's D gene call, TRBD2, goes unchecked for lack of DNA. This CDR3 spans 15 amino acids. Germline CDR1 and CDR2: MDHEN and SYDVKM. CDR3 amino acids: CASMWRGGSYNEQFF.

The chain recombines TRBV7-6 with TRBJ2-3; TCRdb designates TRBD2, a call that cannot be tested without DNA. This CDR3 region has 17 residues. CDR1 is SGHVS, CDR2 FNYEAQ, per germline. CDR3 sequence reads: CASSLVTSGADTDTQYF.

V is TRBV23-1 and J is TRBJ2-1; TCRdb outputs TRBD1, but without DNA this stays unchecked. TRBV23-1 is noted as an ORF with a role that remains uncertain. CDR3 length: 15 residues. Here the CDR3 reads CASSQPGQGGHEQFF.

V is TRBV20-1 and J is TRBJ1-2; the TCRdb D gene call, TRBD1, has no DNA to confirm it. Germline loops: CDR1 DFQATT, CDR2 SNEGSKA (reference sequence). CDR3 length: 13 amino acids. The CDR3 protein is CSARDREHAGYTF.

The J gene is TRBJ2-3, the V gene TRBV3-1; TCRdb lists TRBD1, though no DNA is available to test this call. The CDR3 is 16 residues long. Germline V gene data show CDR1 as LGHDT and CDR2 as YNNKEL (reference sequence). CDR3 amino acids: CASSQEGWGSTDTQYF.

The V call is TRBV12-3 or TRBV12-4, the J call TRBJ2-1; TCRdb reports TRBD1, a call that lacks DNA to check it against. This CDR3 spans 13 amino acids. CDR3 residues: CASSLGTGLEQFF.

The chain couples TRBV9 to TRBJ1-5. This CDR3 is 13 amino acids long. The germline V gene has CDR1 SGDLS and CDR2 YYNGEE. CDR3: CASSVGIGQPQHF.

CDR3: CATSTGQGNNEQYF. V usage is TRBV15 and J usage is TRBJ2-7; TCRdb's D call of TRBD1 is untestable without DNA. CDR1 and CDR2 from the germline V gene are LNHNV and YYDKDF (reference sequence). The CDR3 contains 14 residues.

CDR3 amino acids: CASSAWDGDAEQYF. J is TRBJ2-7 and V is TRBV13; the D gene TCRdb calls, TRBD1, cannot be checked with no DNA. The germline V gene encodes CDR1 PRHDT and CDR2 FYEKMQ (reference sequence). The CDR3 is made up of 14 amino acids.

The V call is TRBV20-1, the J call TRBJ2-1; TCRdb selects TRBD1, and the lack of DNA leaves this call unchecked. Germline V gene data show CDR1 as DFQATT and CDR2 as SNEGSKA (reference sequence). This CDR3 region has 13 residues. CDR3 residues: CSARDPDSDEQFF.

This chain joins TRBV12-3 or TRBV12-4 and TRBJ1-5. This CDR3 has 14 amino acids. The CDR3 spells CASSFFFSNQPQHF.

The chain recombines TRBV5-1 with TRBJ1-1. The length of the CDR3 is 13 residues. Germline V gives CDR1 SGHRS, CDR2 YFSETQ. CDR3 sequence: CASSLVQGLEAFF.